Listed below are T cell receptor beta chains from one sample, sequenced in a study of shared clonotypes between healthy human individuals. Only in-frame clones appear in the TCRdb table, and some are missing; sequencing was by immunoSEQ multiplex PCR. The top ten hold over 9% of the sample, which has approximately 340,000 clones, approximately 79% seen once. The source material was memory CD4+ T cells sorted from blood. The receptors come from a man aged 25-45 years in good health. The CDR3 runs from the conserved cysteine through the conserved F or W. The order of the fields is V gene, CDR3 protein.

v_gene: TRBV6-5; CDR3aa: CASSPRRESLGEQFF
v_gene: TRBV28; CDR3aa: CASTPNLGSRDEQFF
v_gene: TRBV7-9; CDR3aa: CASSYQAREQYF
v_gene: TRBV29-1; CDR3aa: CSARRGNEQFF
v_gene: TRBV11-2; CDR3aa: CASRVAGGRGGNGYTF
v_gene: TRBV7-9; CDR3aa: CASSLGTGRPTYEQYF
v_gene: TRBV4-3; CDR3aa: CASSQERDNTGELFF
v_gene: TRBV18; CDR3aa: CASSPGGGGEKLFF
v_gene: TRBV29-1; CDR3aa: CSGSVGTGNYGYTF
v_gene: TRBV7-2; CDR3aa: CASSLRDRAWGYTF
v_gene: TRBV5-4; CDR3aa: CASSSGPTRLVGRYEQYF
v_gene: TRBV27; CDR3aa: CASRERAAPNNEQFF
v_gene: TRBV7-9; CDR3aa: CASSLSGVEGFAFF
v_gene: TRBV27; CDR3aa: CASSPLGGGTNEKLFF
v_gene: TRBV7-2; CDR3aa: CASSPSPGGEQFF
v_gene: TRBV19; CDR3aa: CASSTRDEGPGELFF
v_gene: TRBV29-1; CDR3aa: CSVELAGKYNEQFF
v_gene: TRBV7-8; CDR3aa: CASSRETQYF
v_gene: TRBV13; CDR3aa: CASSLLSAEETQYF
v_gene: TRBV27; CDR3aa: CASRFSGGTNTGELFF
v_gene: TRBV28; CDR3aa: CASVASGIFVSSTGELFF
v_gene: TRBV7-9; CDR3aa: CASSLEGFSEQYF
v_gene: TRBV29-1; CDR3aa: CSVARGGMNTEAFF